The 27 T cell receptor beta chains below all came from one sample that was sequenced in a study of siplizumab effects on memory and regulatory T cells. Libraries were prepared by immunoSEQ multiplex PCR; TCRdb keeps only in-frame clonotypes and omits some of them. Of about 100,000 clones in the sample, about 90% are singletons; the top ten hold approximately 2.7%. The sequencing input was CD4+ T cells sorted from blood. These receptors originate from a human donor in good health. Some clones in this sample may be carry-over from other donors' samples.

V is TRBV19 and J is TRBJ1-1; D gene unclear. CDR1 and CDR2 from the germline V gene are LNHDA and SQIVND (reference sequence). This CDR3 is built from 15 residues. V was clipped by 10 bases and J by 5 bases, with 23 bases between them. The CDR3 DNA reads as TGTGCCACCCTAGGCGTGGTGCGTTTCGGGACTGAAGCTTTCTTT. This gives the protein CATLGVVRFGTEAFF.

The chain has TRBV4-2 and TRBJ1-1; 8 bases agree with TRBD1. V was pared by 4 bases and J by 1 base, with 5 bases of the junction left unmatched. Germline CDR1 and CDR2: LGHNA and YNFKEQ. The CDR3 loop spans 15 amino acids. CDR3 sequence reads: CASSPRTGTNTEAFF. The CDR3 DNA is TGTGCCAGCAGCCCCAGGACAGGGACGAACACTGAAGCTTTCTTT.

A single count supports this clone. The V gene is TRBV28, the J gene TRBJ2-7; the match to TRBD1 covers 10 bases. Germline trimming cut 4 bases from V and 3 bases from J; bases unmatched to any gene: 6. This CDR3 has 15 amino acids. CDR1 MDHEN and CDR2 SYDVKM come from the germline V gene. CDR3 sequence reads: CASSSVGQGNYEQYF. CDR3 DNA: TGTGCCAGCAGTTCTGTGGGACAGGGGAACTACGAGCAGTACTTC.

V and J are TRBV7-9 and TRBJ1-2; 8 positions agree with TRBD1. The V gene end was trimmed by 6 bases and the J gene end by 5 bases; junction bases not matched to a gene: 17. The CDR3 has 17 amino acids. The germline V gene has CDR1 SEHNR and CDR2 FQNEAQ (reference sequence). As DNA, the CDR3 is TGTGCCAGCAGTCGAGTCAGGGGGCTGCTCCGGGGGTATGGCTACACCTTC. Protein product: CASSRVRGLLRGYGYTF.

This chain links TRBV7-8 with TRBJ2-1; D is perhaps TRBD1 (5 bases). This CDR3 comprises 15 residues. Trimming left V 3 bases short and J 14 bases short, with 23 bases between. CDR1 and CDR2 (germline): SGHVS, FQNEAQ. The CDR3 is CASSFPSLRGQREFF. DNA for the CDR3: TGTGCCAGCAGCTTCCCTTCTCTTCGCGGACAAAGGGAGTTCTTC.

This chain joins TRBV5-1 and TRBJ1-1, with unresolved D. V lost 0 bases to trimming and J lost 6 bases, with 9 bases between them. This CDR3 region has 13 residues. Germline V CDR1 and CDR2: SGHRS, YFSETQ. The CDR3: CASSLDGKAEAFF. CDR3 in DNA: TGCGCCAGCAGCTTGGACGGGAAGGCTGAAGCTTTCTTT.

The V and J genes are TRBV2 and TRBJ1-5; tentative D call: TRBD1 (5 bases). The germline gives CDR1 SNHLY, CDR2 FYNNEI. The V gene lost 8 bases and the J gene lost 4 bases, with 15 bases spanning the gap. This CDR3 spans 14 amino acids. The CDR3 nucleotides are TGTGCCAGCCGGGGTTGGGGGAGTAATCAGCCCCAGCATTTT. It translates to CASRGWGSNQPQHF.

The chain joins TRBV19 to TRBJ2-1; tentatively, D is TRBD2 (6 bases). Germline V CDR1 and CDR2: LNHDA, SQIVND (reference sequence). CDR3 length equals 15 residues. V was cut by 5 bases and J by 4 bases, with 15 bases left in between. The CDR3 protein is CASSFSGTQYNEQFF. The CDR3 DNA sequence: TGTGCCAGTAGTTTCTCCGGGACTCAATACAATGAGCAGTTCTTC.

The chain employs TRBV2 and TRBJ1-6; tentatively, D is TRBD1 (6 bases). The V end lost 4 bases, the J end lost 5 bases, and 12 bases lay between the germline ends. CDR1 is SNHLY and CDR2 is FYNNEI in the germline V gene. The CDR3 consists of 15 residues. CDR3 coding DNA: TGTGCCAGCAGTGCACCGGCAGGGGATAATTCACCCCTCCACTTT. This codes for CASSAPAGDNSPLHF.

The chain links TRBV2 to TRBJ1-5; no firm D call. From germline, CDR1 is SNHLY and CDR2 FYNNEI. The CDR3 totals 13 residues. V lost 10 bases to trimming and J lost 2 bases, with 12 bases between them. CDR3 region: CAIGLHGNQPQHF. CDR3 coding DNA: TGTGCCATCGGGCTGCATGGCAATCAGCCCCAGCATTTT.

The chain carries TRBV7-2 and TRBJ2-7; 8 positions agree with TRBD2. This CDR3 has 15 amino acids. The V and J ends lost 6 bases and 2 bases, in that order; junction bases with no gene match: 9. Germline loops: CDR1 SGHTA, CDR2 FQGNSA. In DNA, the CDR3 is TGTGCCAGCAGTCCACGAACTAGCGGTACCTACGAGCAGTACTTC. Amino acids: CASSPRTSGTYEQYF. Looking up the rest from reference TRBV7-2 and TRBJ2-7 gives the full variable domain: GAGVSQSPSNKVTEKGKDVELRCDPISGHTALYWYRQSLGQGLEFLIYFQGNSAPDKSGLPSDRFSAERTGGSVSTLTIQRTQQEDSAVYLCASSPRTSGTYEQYFGPGTRLTVT.

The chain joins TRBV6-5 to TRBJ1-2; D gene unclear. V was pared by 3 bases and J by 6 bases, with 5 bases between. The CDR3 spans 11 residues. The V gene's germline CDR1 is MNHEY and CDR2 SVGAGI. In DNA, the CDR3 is TGTGCCAGCAGTTATGCAAATGGCTACACCTTC. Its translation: CASSYANGYTF.

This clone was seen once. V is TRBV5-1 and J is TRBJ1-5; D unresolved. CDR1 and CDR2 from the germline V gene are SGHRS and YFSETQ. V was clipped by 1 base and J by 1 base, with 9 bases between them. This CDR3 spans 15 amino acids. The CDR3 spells CASSLTSPSNQPQHF. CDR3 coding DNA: TGCGCCAGCAGCTTGACATCTCCCAGCAATCAGCCCCAGCATTTT. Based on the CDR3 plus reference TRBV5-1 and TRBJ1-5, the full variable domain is KAGVTQTPRYLIKTRGQQVTLSCSPISGHRSVSWYQQTPGQGLQFLFEYFSETQRNKGNFPGRFSGRQFSNSRSEMNVSTLELGDSALYLCASSLTSPSNQPQHFGDGTRLSIL.

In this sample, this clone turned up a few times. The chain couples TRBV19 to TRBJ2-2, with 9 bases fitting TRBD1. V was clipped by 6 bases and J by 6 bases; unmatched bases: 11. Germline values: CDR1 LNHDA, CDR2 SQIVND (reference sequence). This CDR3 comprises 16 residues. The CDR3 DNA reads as TGTGCCAGTAGGACCGGGACAGGGATTTGGGCCGGGGAGCTGTTTTTT. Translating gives CASRTGTGIWAGELFF.

CDR3 in amino acids: CASRGGRFLNYGYTF. The CDR3 DNA follows: TGTGCCAGCAGGGGAGGACGGTTCTTAAACTATGGCTACACCTTC. The V gene is TRBV11-2, the J gene TRBJ1-2; D not resolved. This CDR3 has 15 residues. The V end lost 6 bases, the J end lost 2 bases, and 16 bases lay between the germline ends. Germline V CDR1 and CDR2: SGHAT, FQNNGV.

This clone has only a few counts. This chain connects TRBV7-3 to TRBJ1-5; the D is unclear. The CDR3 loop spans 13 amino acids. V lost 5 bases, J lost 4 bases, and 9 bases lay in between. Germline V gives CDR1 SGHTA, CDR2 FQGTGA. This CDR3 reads CASSLGINQPQHF. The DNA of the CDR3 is TGTGCCAGCAGCCTAGGGATTAATCAGCCCCAGCATTTT.

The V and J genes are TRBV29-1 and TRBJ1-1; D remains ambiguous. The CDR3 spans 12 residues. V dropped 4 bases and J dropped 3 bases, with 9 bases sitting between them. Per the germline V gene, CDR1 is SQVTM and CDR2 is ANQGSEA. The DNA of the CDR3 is TGCAGCGTTGTTGACCGCTACACTGAAGCTTTCTTT. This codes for CSVVDRYTEAFF.

The CDR3: CASSGAGTGHEQYF. CDR3 nucleotide sequence: TGTGCCAGCAGCGGGGCCGGGACAGGGCACGAGCAGTACTTC. The chain combines TRBV6-1 with TRBJ2-7, with 9 bases matching TRBD1. The length of the CDR3 is 14 residues. Germline values: CDR1 MNHNS, CDR2 SASEGT. V lost 6 bases, J lost 5 bases, and 8 bases stayed unmatched.

The CDR3 sequence is CASSVFDGDGKHTTYNEQFF. In nucleotides, the CDR3 is TGTGCCAGCAGCGTATTTGATGGGGACGGTAAACATACCACCTACAATGAGCAGTTCTTC. The chain joins TRBV9 to TRBJ2-1; either TRBD1 or TRBD2 may supply D (5 bases each). This CDR3 region has 20 residues. Germline loops: CDR1 SGDLS, CDR2 YYNGEE. Trimming stripped 1 base from V and 2 bases from J, with 25 bases between.

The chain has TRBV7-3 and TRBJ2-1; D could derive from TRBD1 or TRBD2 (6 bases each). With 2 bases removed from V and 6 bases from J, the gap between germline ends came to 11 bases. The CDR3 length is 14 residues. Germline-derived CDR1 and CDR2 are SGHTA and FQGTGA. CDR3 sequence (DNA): TGTGCCAGCAGCTTATTGGGGGGCCCCAATGAGCAGTTCTTC. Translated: CASSLLGGPNEQFF.

In DNA form, the CDR3 reads TGTGCCAGCAGTCAACAGGGGAGTACAACCAAAAACATTCAGTACTTC. This gives the protein CASSQQGSTTKNIQYF. The chain joins TRBV28 to TRBJ2-4; TRBD1 aligns across 7 bases. The germline V gene has CDR1 MDHEN and CDR2 SYDVKM. With 5 bases clipped from V and 2 bases from J, the junction kept 9 bases outside the gene matches. This CDR3 contains 16 residues.

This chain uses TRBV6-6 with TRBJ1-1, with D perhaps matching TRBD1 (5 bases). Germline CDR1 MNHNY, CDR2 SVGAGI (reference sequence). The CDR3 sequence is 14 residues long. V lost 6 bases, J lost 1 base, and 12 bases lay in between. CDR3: CASRPGPSNTEAFF. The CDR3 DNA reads TGTGCCAGCAGACCGGGACCCTCGAACACTGAAGCTTTCTTT.

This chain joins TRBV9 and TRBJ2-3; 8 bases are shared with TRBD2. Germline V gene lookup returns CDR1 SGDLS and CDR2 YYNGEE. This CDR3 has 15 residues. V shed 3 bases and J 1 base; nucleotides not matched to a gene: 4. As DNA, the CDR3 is TGTGCCAGCAGCGCCCGGGGGGGAGGCACAGATACGCAGTATTTT. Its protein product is CASSARGGGTDTQYF.

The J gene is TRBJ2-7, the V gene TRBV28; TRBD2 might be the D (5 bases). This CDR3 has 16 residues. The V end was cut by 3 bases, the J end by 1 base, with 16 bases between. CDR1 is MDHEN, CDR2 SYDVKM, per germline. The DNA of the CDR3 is TGTGCCAGCAGTTTGGGAAGGAGACTATCATCCTACGAGCAGTACTTC. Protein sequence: CASSLGRRLSSYEQYF.

Here the CDR3 DNA reads TGTGCTAGTGGTTTGGTACTTGGAGGGAGGGGTTATAGCAATCAGCCCCAGCATTTT. Protein product: CASGLVLGGRGYSNQPQHF. The gene calls are TRBV12-5 and TRBJ1-5; D may be TRBD1 (5 bases). Germline CDR1 LGHNT, CDR2 FRNRAP. Deletions cut 0 bases from V and 0 bases from J, with 18 bases between. This CDR3 contains 19 residues.

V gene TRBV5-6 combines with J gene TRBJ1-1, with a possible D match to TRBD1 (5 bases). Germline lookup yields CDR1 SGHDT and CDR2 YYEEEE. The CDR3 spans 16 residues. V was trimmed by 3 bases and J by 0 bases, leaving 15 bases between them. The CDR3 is CASSSLPGRLNTEAFF. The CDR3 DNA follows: TGTGCCAGCAGCTCACTACCGGGACGTTTGAACACTGAAGCTTTCTTT.

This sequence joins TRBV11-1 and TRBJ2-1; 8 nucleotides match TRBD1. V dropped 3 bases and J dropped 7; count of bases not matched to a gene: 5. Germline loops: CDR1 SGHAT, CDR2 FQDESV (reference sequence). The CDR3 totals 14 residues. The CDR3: CASSFGQGQNEQFF. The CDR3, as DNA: TGTGCCAGCAGCTTCGGACAGGGTCAGAATGAGCAGTTCTTC.